This record looks at one T cell receptor beta chain sequence and its context. The CDR3 spans 14 residues. From germline, CDR1 is SQVTM and CDR2 ANQGSEA. V shed 5 bases and J 4 bases; nucleotides not matched to a gene: 7. The sample originates from a study of blood T cell repertoires in COVID-19. Overall study: Samples representing acute and convalescent COVID-19 were sourced from the United States, Italy and Spain. PBMCs, B-cell-depleted T cells, or T cells were the source of the cDNA or gDNA that made up the material.

In the original analysis: Amplified reference gene primers provided the basis for estimating nucleated cell counts. The protocol was immunoSEQ multiplex PCR, while the TCRdb copy is restricted to in-frame clones and leaves out a portion. The V and J calls and clone size are taken from that table; D and trimming were inferred from the DNA. The sample consists of some 170,000 clones, around 80% of them appearing once. What was sequenced was peripheral blood. This TCR was sampled from a man in his sixties with acute or convalescent COVID-19. V is TRBV29-1 and J is TRBJ2-1; 8 nucleotides align to TRBD2. CDR3 nucleotide sequence: TGCAGCGTTTTGGAGCGGGGGCCTTACAATGAGCAGTTCTTC. Translation gives CSVLERGPYNEQFF.